This T cell receptor (beta chain) emerged from a study of blood T cell repertoires in COVID-19. Study-level background: COVID-19 samples collected from the United States, Italy and Spain covered acute and convalescent phases. Sources were T cells, B-cell-depleted T cells, or PBMCs; the material itself was cDNA or gDNA.

The V gene end was trimmed by 3 bases and the J gene end by 4 bases; junction bases not matched to a gene: 5. The V gene's germline CDR1 is SGHDT and CDR2 YYEEEE. This CDR3 is 15 amino acids long. The authors' processing: Researchers report that nucleated cell counts were estimated from reference gene primer amplification. Repertoires were generated with immunoSEQ multiplex PCR, while TCRdb's copy carries only in-frame clones and drops some. For V, J and clone size, that table is used; D and trimming come from the DNA. The sample lists some 220,000 clones; around four fifths were seen once. Sample: peripheral blood. The TCR comes from a woman in her sixties or seventies with active or convalescent COVID-19. The V call is TRBV5-6, the J call TRBJ2-3; 10 bases map to TRBD1. In DNA form, the CDR3 reads TGTGCCAGCAGCTCCGGGACAGGGGTTTCAGATACGCAGTATTTT. It codes for CASSSGTGVSDTQYF.